The 2 T cell receptor beta chains reported below all come from one sample, sequenced in a study of early T cells in non-severe SARS-CoV-2 infection (dated by TCRdb to the early 2020s). The library was obtained by 5' RACE. The instrument was a NextSeq 500. TCRdb itself trimmed the public reads at Q25 with fastp, ran MiXCR and retained productive beta chains. Every CDR3 protein is listed once, alongside the most common genes and DNA of its rows. This sample gives about 55,000 distinct CDR3 sequences in total; approximately 8% of them show up just once. Of the sample, about 4.2% falls within the top ten clones. Sequenced input: whole blood. These receptors were taken from an adult who was a healthcare worker with PCR-confirmed SARS-CoV-2 infection or an uninfected control (not recorded which).

The chain combines TRBV29-1 with TRBJ2-1; 8 bases are a match to TRBD2. Germline CDR1 reads SQVTM; CDR2 reads ANQGSEA. The CDR3 runs to 14 residues. Losses at the gene ends were 2 bases for V and 9 bases for J; bases not matched to a gene: 9. CDR3 sequence: CSVEFGSGSGEQFF. The CDR3 coding sequence is TGCAGCGTTGAATTTGGGAGCGGGAGCGGTGAGCAGTTCTTC.

This clonotype has only a few counts. The chain uses TRBV28 and TRBJ1-6; no firm D call. This CDR3 has 16 amino acids. V lost 8 bases and J lost 0, with 14 bases in between. Per the germline V gene, CDR1 is MDHEN and CDR2 is SYDVKM. The CDR3, as DNA: TGTGCCAGCTCCAGCGGCAGGAGCTCCTATAATTCACCCCTCCACTTT. Translating gives CASSSGRSSYNSPLHF.